Below, 30 T cell receptor beta chains from the same sample are listed, as sequenced in a study of T cells in Graves' hyperthyroidism and ophthalmopathy. Amplification of TCR beta CDR3 regions was performed using RNA transcripts as template. The HTBI primer set was used in a first-round RT-PCR of the TCR CDR3. A single record per CDR3 protein comes from TCRdb applying MiXCR to the multiplex PCR reads. Of a few hundred thousand distinct CDR3 sequences listed, 15% to 20% are singletons. Sequencing input: blood. All receptors come from a woman aged 25 to 39 with Graves' ophthalmopathy.

This clonotype was observed a handful of times. The chain joins TRBV12-3 or TRBV12-4 to TRBJ2-7; 10 positions match TRBD1. Germline trimming cut 6 bases from V and 5 bases from J; bases unmatched to any gene: 7. CDR3 length: 14 residues. CDR3 loop: CASSKTGGQHEQYF. CDR3 sequence (DNA): TGTGCCAGCAGCAAGACAGGGGGCCAACACGAGCAGTACTTC.

This clonotype was observed at least ten times. V is TRBV6-1 and J is TRBJ1-1; TRBD1 is a possible D gene (6 bases). The V end was cut by 0 bases, the J end by 4 bases, with 15 bases between. Per the germline V gene, CDR1 is MNHNS and CDR2 is SASEGT. The CDR3 runs 16 residues. CDR3 nucleotides: TGTGCCAGCAGTGAAGCGAGTCAGGGGTTGGGCACTGAAGCTTTCTTT. Encoded protein: CASSEASQGLGTEAFF.

This clonotype was recorded a few times. A read error is possible here, since a much larger clone lies one base away. This chain uses TRBV7-9 with TRBJ2-2, with no clear D. This CDR3 region has 13 residues. V lost 0 bases, J lost 7 bases, and 6 bases lay in between. CDR1 and CDR2 from the germline V gene are SEHNR and FQNEAQ (reference sequence). The chain's CDR3 is CASSLAIGGELFF. The CDR3, as DNA: TGTGCCAGCAGCTTAGCGATCGGCGGGGAGCTGTTTTTT. Complete variable domain (other parts from reference TRBV7-9 and TRBJ2-2): DTGVSQNPRHKITKRGQNVTFRCDPISEHNRLYWYRQTLGQGPEFLTYFQNEAQLEKSRLLSDRFSAERPKGSFSTLEIQRTEQGDSAMYLCASSLAIGGELFFGEGSRLTVL.

This clonotype was seen many times. CDR3 region: CASSVEYRGEQYF. CDR3 DNA sequence: TGTGCCAGCAGCGTAGAGTACAGGGGCGAGCAGTACTTC. The J gene is TRBJ2-7, the V gene TRBV7-9, with 7 bases identical to TRBD1. The CDR3 sequence is 13 residues long. V lost 5 bases to trimming and J lost 6 bases; unmatched junction nucleotides: 7. Germline-derived CDR1 and CDR2 are SEHNR and FQNEAQ (reference sequence).

This clonotype was detected ten times or more. The gene calls are TRBV5-1 and TRBJ2-2, with TRBD1 matching 7 bases. V shed 2 bases, J shed 3 bases, and the junction held 1 base outside the gene matches. The CDR3 spans 14 residues. Germline V gene sequence: CDR1 SGHRS, CDR2 YFSETQ. The CDR3 region has the DNA TGCGCCAGCAGCTTAGGGACAGACACCGGGGAGCTGTTTTTT. Protein: CASSLGTDTGELFF.

The J gene is TRBJ2-2, the V gene TRBV7-2; 9 bases match TRBD1. This CDR3 comprises 16 residues. Germline trimming cut 5 bases from V and 7 bases from J; bases unmatched to any gene: 11. Per the germline V gene, CDR1 is SGHTA and CDR2 is FQGNSA. This chain's CDR3 is CASSPWTGAGSGELFF. CDR3 nucleotide sequence: TGTGCCAGCAGCCCATGGACAGGGGCCGGTAGCGGGGAGCTGTTTTTT.

The V call is TRBV9, the J call TRBJ1-6, with 11 positions matching TRBD1. The CDR3 extends over 15 amino acids. V dropped 3 bases and J dropped 9; count of bases not matched to a gene: 5. Germline values: CDR1 SGDLS, CDR2 YYNGEE. The CDR3 DNA is TGTGCCAGCAGCGCCACCGGGACAGGGGGTTCACCCCTCCACTTT. This gives the protein CASSATGTGGSPLHF. The whole variable domain, filled in from reference TRBV9 and TRBJ1-6, reads DSGVTQTPKHLITATGQRVTLRCSPRSGDLSVYWYQQSLDQGLQFLIQYYNGEERAKGNILERFSAQQFPDLHSELNLSSLELGDSALYFCASSATGTGGSPLHFGNGTRLTVT.

In DNA form, the CDR3 reads TGTGCCACCAGTGACCTGCGCCCCGAGGAGCAGTTCTTC. It encodes CATSDLRPEEQFF. The rearrangement links TRBV24-1 to TRBJ2-1; no reliable D call. V shed 4 bases and J shed 10 bases, with 13 bases lying between them. The CDR3 extends over 13 amino acids. From germline, CDR1 is KGHDR and CDR2 SFDVKD.

J is TRBJ1-1 and V is TRBV7-8; no reliable D call. The V end lost 6 bases, the J end lost 0 bases, and 14 bases lay between the germline ends. The CDR3 has 15 residues. Germline V gene sequence: CDR1 SGHVS, CDR2 FQNEAQ. The CDR3 loop reads CASRGQTYMNTEAFF. The CDR3 DNA reads as TGTGCCAGCAGGGGTCAAACCTACATGAACACTGAAGCTTTCTTT.

A few counts support this clonotype. The chain is built from TRBV5-1 and TRBJ2-3; D may be TRBD1 or TRBD2 (6 bases each). Germline-derived CDR1 and CDR2 are SGHRS and YFSETQ. With 7 bases removed from V and 3 bases from J, the gap between germline ends came to 18 bases. This CDR3 is built from 15 residues. For the CDR3, the DNA is TGCGCCAGCGGTGCCGGCGGAGGGGGGACAGATACGCAGTATTTT. Residues: CASGAGGGGTDTQYF. The entire variable domain, with the rest obtained from reference TRBV5-1 and TRBJ2-3, is as follows: KAGVTQTPRYLIKTRGQQVTLSCSPISGHRSVSWYQQTPGQGLQFLFEYFSETQRNKGNFPGRFSGRQFSNSRSEMNVSTLELGDSALYLCASGAGGGGTDTQYFGPGTRLTVL.

The table lists this clonotype with many counts. The chain employs TRBV15 and TRBJ1-1; D uncertain. The V end was cut by 0 bases, the J end by 0 bases, with 17 bases between. CDR1 is LNHNV, CDR2 YYDKDF, per germline (reference sequence). The CDR3 is made up of 18 amino acids. CDR3 in DNA: TGTGCCACCAGCAGAGATCCTGTTGGCAGCGACATGAACACTGAAGCTTTCTTT. As protein: CATSRDPVGSDMNTEAFF.

V usage is TRBV4-2 and J usage is TRBJ2-3, with D perhaps matching TRBD2 (6 bases). This CDR3 has 16 amino acids. Trimming stripped 0 bases from V and 4 bases from J, with 14 bases between. Germline lookup yields CDR1 LGHNA and CDR2 YNFKEQ. CDR3 in DNA: TGTGCCAGCAGCCAAGACGCAGGCGGGATTTCAGATACGCAGTATTTT. It encodes CASSQDAGGISDTQYF.

The rearrangement links TRBV19 to TRBJ1-5; D call uncertain. The germline V gene has CDR1 LNHDA and CDR2 SQIVND (reference sequence). V was trimmed by 1 base and J by 5 bases, leaving 9 bases between them. This CDR3 has 14 amino acids. CDR3 nucleotide sequence: TGTGCCAGTAGTATAGGGATTACGGATCAGCCCCAGCATTTT. As protein: CASSIGITDQPQHF.

This clonotype occurred many times. The V gene is TRBV4-1, the J gene TRBJ1-1; the D is unclear. V shed 0 bases and J shed 0 bases, with 5 bases lying between them. The CDR3 totals 14 residues. Germline V CDR1 and CDR2: MGHRA, YSYEKL. The CDR3 region has the DNA TGCGCCAGCAGCCAAGAATCGGTGAACACTGAAGCTTTCTTT. It translates to CASSQESVNTEAFF.

This clonotype was seen more than once but under ten times. CDR3 loop: CATSTRLAGLTDTQYF. CDR3 DNA: TGTGCCACCAGCACTAGGCTAGCGGGGCTCACAGATACGCAGTATTTT. This chain uses TRBV15 with TRBJ2-3; 9 bases match TRBD2. V gave up 4 bases and J gave up 2 bases; unmatched junction bases: 7. This CDR3 comprises 16 residues. The V gene's germline CDR1 is LNHNV and CDR2 YYDKDF (reference sequence).

The table lists this clonotype with a few counts. The V and J genes are TRBV6-1 and TRBJ2-3; tentatively, D is TRBD2 (5 bases). Germline V gene sequence: CDR1 MNHNS, CDR2 SASEGT. Trimming left V 9 bases short and J 4 bases short, with 17 bases between. CDR3 length equals 14 residues. The CDR3 region has the DNA TGTGCCAGATACCTCTGGAGGCCGGCAGATACGCAGTATTTT. This sequence encodes CARYLWRPADTQYF.

This clonotype was recorded at least ten times. The V gene is TRBV5-1, the J gene TRBJ1-6, with TRBD1 matching 11 bases. V was clipped by 3 bases and J by 9 bases; unmatched bases: 8. The CDR3 totals 16 residues. Germline lookup yields CDR1 SGHRS and CDR2 YFSETQ. The CDR3 DNA reads as TGCGCCAGCAGCTCCCTCGGGACAGGGGGTAGTTCACCCCTCCACTTT. Its protein is CASSSLGTGGSSPLHF.

This rearrangement joins TRBV7-6 to TRBJ2-5, with 9 positions matching TRBD2. In germline, CDR1 is SGHVS, CDR2 FNYEAQ. This CDR3 has 16 residues. J gave up 2 bases and V 6 bases, and 10 bases lay outside the gene matches. The CDR3 region is CASRLTSGRLQETQYF. Here the CDR3 DNA reads TGTGCCAGCAGATTGACTAGCGGAAGATTACAAGAGACCCAGTACTTC.

This clonotype was found many times. V gene TRBV3-1 combines with J gene TRBJ1-6; D possibly corresponds to TRBD1 (5 bases). The CDR3 loop spans 15 amino acids. Germline V CDR1 and CDR2: LGHDT, YNNKEL (reference sequence). Trimming cost V 0 bases and J 9 bases, with 12 bases left between them. The CDR3 spells CASSQETAEGSPLHF. The CDR3 DNA is TGTGCCAGCAGCCAAGAGACAGCCGAGGGTTCACCCCTCCACTTT.

There are many counts of this clonotype. The rearrangement joins TRBV6-1 to TRBJ2-1; D is undetermined. CDR3 length: 16 amino acids. Germline CDR1 reads MNHNS; CDR2 reads SASEGT. Trimming removed 3 bases from V and 9 bases from J, with 21 bases in between. The CDR3 DNA sequence: TGTGCCAGCAGTGATTCTGTACGAAGGGCTTCGGGTGAGCAGTTCTTC. This translates into CASSDSVRRASGEQFF.

The sample holds a few counts of this clonotype. This chain connects TRBV7-9 to TRBJ2-5; D is unclear. The V end was cut by 0 bases, the J end by 2 bases, with 10 bases between. The CDR3 is 15 residues long. Germline lookup yields CDR1 SEHNR and CDR2 FQNEAQ (reference sequence). The CDR3 loop reads CASSLAFRRQETQYF. The CDR3 bases are TGTGCCAGCAGCTTAGCATTCCGCAGACAAGAGACCCAGTACTTC.

CDR3 in amino acids: CSAGLVAGGANEQFF. In DNA, the CDR3 is TGCAGTGCTGGGCTAGTAGCGGGAGGTGCTAATGAGCAGTTCTTC. This sequence joins TRBV20-1 and TRBJ2-1, with 10 bases lining up with TRBD2. The CDR3 is 15 residues long. CDR1 is DFQATT, CDR2 SNEGSKA, per germline (reference sequence). Unmatched junction bases numbered 11, after V lost 5 bases and J lost 7 bases.

The chain carries TRBV19 and TRBJ2-5; perhaps TRBD2 as D (5 bases). The germline V gene encodes CDR1 LNHDA and CDR2 SQIVND (reference sequence). The CDR3 is made up of 14 amino acids. The V end lost 4 bases, the J end lost 5 bases, and 14 bases lay between the germline ends. The CDR3 reads CASSNIGRDETQYF. CDR3 DNA: TGTGCCAGTAGTAACATTGGACGGGATGAGACCCAGTACTTC.

This clonotype has ten or more counts. This rearrangement joins TRBV7-6 to TRBJ2-3; D gene ambiguous. CDR1 and CDR2 (germline): SGHVS, FNYEAQ. V shed 5 bases and J shed 0 bases, with 15 bases lying between them. The CDR3 is made up of 16 amino acids. CDR3 DNA: TGTGCCAGCAGCCCCCATAATACCGCTAGCACAGATACGCAGTATTTT. Amino acid sequence: CASSPHNTASTDTQYF.

This clonotype was seen only a few times. This chain joins TRBV5-1 and TRBJ2-3, with a tentative D call TRBD1 (5 bases). V lost 0 bases to trimming and J lost 5 bases, with 10 bases between them. The CDR3 has 14 amino acids. Germline CDR1 SGHRS, CDR2 YFSETQ. In DNA, the CDR3 is TGCGCCAGCAGCTTGGAAGGGCAGGGAGATACGCAGTATTTT. Protein sequence: CASSLEGQGDTQYF.

The genes are TRBV3-1 and TRBJ2-7; D is perhaps TRBD1 or TRBD2 (5 bases each). Germline lookup yields CDR1 LGHDT and CDR2 YNNKEL (reference sequence). CDR3 length equals 14 residues. V lost 9 bases and J lost 2, with 17 bases in between. The CDR3 reads CASSIRDGAYEQYF. DNA of the CDR3: TGTGCCAGTAGTATAAGGGACGGAGCCTACGAGCAGTACTTC.

The V and J genes are TRBV27 and TRBJ2-1, with 7 bases identical to TRBD2. The CDR3 has 16 amino acids. Trimming at V came to 5 bases and at J to 7 bases, leaving 14 bases not matched to a gene. The V gene's germline CDR1 is MNHEY and CDR2 SMNVEV (reference sequence). This CDR3 reads CASSDLHETSFNEQFF. The CDR3 DNA sequence: TGTGCCAGCAGTGATTTGCACGAGACTAGCTTTAATGAGCAGTTCTTC.

The V and J genes are TRBV11-2 and TRBJ2-2; TRBD1 is a possible D gene (6 bases). The germline V gene has CDR1 SGHAT and CDR2 FQNNGV. The CDR3 spans 15 residues. Trimming took 5 bases from V and 0 from J, leaving 10 bases between them. CDR3 sequence: CASSRGGSNTGELFF. The CDR3 nucleotides are TGTGCCAGCAGCCGAGGGGGTTCGAACACCGGGGAGCTGTTTTTT.

This rearrangement joins TRBV9 to TRBJ1-6; 8 bases match TRBD1. Per germline, CDR1 SGDLS and CDR2 YYNGEE. The CDR3 length is 13 residues. Trimming cost V 3 bases and J 13 bases; bases outside gene matches: 6. This chain's CDR3 is CASSGGQGFPLHF. The CDR3 DNA follows: TGTGCCAGCAGCGGCGGACAGGGTTTCCCCCTCCACTTT.

The chain carries TRBV9 and TRBJ2-7, with 7 bases lining up with TRBD2. Germline CDR1 is SGDLS and CDR2 is YYNGEE. The CDR3 is made up of 15 amino acids. Trimming cost V 0 bases and J 2 bases; bases outside gene matches: 5. Here the CDR3 DNA reads TGTGCCAGCAGCGTAGGGGGGGGGAGTCCCTACGAGCAGTACTTC. This encodes CASSVGGGSPYEQYF.